These 2 T cell receptor beta chains originate from one sample sequenced in a study of cytomegalovirus exposure and HLA in healthy donors. PCR amplification relied on 60 Vbeta primers (plus 13 Jbeta primers). Here immunoSEQ multiplex PCR was the method, and the copy in TCRdb shows in-frame clones only, minus some. The sample carries under 300,000 clones, roughly two thirds recorded once. The source material was PBMCs. These TCRs come from a female donor in good health and CMV-seronegative.

The rearrangement links TRBV28 to TRBJ2-1; 7 nucleotides line up with TRBD2. Germline CDR1 reads MDHEN; CDR2 reads SYDVKM. V lost 1 base to trimming and J lost 7 bases; unmatched junction nucleotides: 4. The CDR3 consists of 14 residues. The chain's CDR3 is CASSLSGGKNEQFF. CDR3 bases: TGTGCCAGCAGTTTATCCGGGGGGAAGAATGAGCAGTTCTTC. The whole variable domain, filled in from reference TRBV28 and TRBJ2-1, reads DVKVTQSSRYLVKRTGEKVFLECVQDMDHENMFWYRQDPGLGLRLIYFSYDVKMKEKGDIPEGYSVSREKKERFSLILESASTNQTSMYLCASSLSGGKNEQFFGPGTRLTVL.

This chain connects TRBV2 to TRBJ2-3; D perhaps matches TRBD2 (6 bases). The CDR3 totals 14 residues. V shed 3 bases and J shed 1 base, with 8 bases lying between them. CDR1 and CDR2 from the germline V gene are SNHLY and FYNNEI. Here the CDR3 DNA reads TGTGCCAGCAGTGACCAGCGGGGCACAGATACGCAGTATTTT. Translated: CASSDQRGTDTQYF. The full variable domain, in which reference TRBV2 and TRBJ2-3 provide the parts outside the CDR3, is EPEVTQTPSHQVTQMGQEVILRCVPISNHLYFYWYRQILGQKVEFLVSFYNNEISEKSEIFDDQFSVERPDGSNFTLKIRSTKLEDSAMYFCASSDQRGTDTQYFGPGTRLTVL.